The 27 T cell receptor beta chains reported below all come from one sample, sequenced in a study of shared clonotypes between healthy human individuals. Clones were sequenced by immunoSEQ multiplex PCR, and TCRdb holds only the in-frame ones, with some missing. Found here are millions of clones, 90% to 95% of them singletons; the top ten hold 0.1% to 0.15%. The material sequenced was naive CD4+ T cells sorted from blood. Subset described: CD45RA+ positively selected. The receptors were sampled from a man aged 18 to 35 in good health.

The V and J genes are TRBV13 and TRBJ2-2; no clear D gene. Trimming cost V 6 bases and J 4 bases, with 9 bases left between them. Germline CDR1 PRHDT, CDR2 FYEKMQ (reference sequence). The CDR3 consists of 13 residues. The CDR3 loop reads CASSATATGELFF. The CDR3 DNA reads as TGTGCCAGCAGTGCAACAGCCACCGGGGAGCTGTTTTTT.

The chain is built from TRBV6-5 and TRBJ2-2; D might be TRBD1 (5 bases). The V gene lost 6 bases and the J gene lost 0 bases, with 8 bases spanning the gap. The CDR3 covers 14 residues. Germline assignment: CDR1 MNHEY and CDR2 SVGAGI. This chain's CDR3 is CASSEGANTGELFF. In nucleotides, the CDR3 is TGTGCCAGCAGCGAAGGGGCGAACACCGGGGAGCTGTTTTTT.

The CDR3 coding sequence is TGCGCCAGCAGCCAAGATGGAAGCAGAGGGGAGACCCAGTACTTC. Encoded protein: CASSQDGSRGETQYF. The chain joins TRBV4-1 to TRBJ2-5; D possibly corresponds to TRBD2 (5 bases). The CDR3 sequence is 15 residues long. CDR1 is MGHRA, CDR2 YSYEKL, per germline. V lost 0 bases to trimming and J lost 5 bases, with 13 bases between them.

This chain joins TRBV2 and TRBJ1-3; D gene unclear. Germline assignment: CDR1 SNHLY and CDR2 FYNNEI. The CDR3 sequence is 15 residues long. Between the trimmed V and J ends, which lost 5 bases and 2 bases, there was a span of 13 bases. CDR3 region: CASSLGQQTGNTIYF. The CDR3 DNA sequence: TGTGCCAGCAGTCTAGGGCAGCAAACTGGAAACACCATATATTTT.

This clone was seen just once. The genes are TRBV28 and TRBJ2-7; 11 bases match TRBD1. Germline-derived CDR1 and CDR2 are MDHEN and SYDVKM. The CDR3 runs 13 residues. The ends lost 8 bases at V and 4 bases at J; junction bases unmatched: 4. The CDR3 DNA sequence: TGTGCCAGCGGCCGGGACAGGGGGTACGAGCAGTACTTC. Protein product: CASGRDRGYEQYF.

This clone was seen a few times. The gene calls are TRBV28 and TRBJ1-2; 7 positions agree with TRBD1. The CDR3 length is 15 residues. V was clipped by 6 bases and J by 7 bases; unmatched bases: 14. Germline V gives CDR1 MDHEN, CDR2 SYDVKM. In nucleotides, the CDR3 is TGTGCCAGCAGGGTGACAGGGAAGGGGCCCGCTGGCTACACCTTC. This encodes CASRVTGKGPAGYTF.

V gene TRBV7-9 combines with J gene TRBJ2-7; D is unclear. Per germline, CDR1 SEHNR and CDR2 FQNEAQ (reference sequence). The CDR3 consists of 15 residues. V was clipped by 1 base and J by 3 bases, with 13 bases between them. CDR3 DNA sequence: TGTGCCAGCAGCTTAGGGACGGATTCACACTACGAGCAGTACTTC. Translated: CASSLGTDSHYEQYF.

V usage is TRBV18 and J usage is TRBJ1-3; D uncertain. V gave up 3 bases and J gave up 3 bases, with 12 bases separating them. This CDR3 is built from 15 residues. In germline, CDR1 is KGHSH, CDR2 LQKENI. Here the CDR3 DNA reads TGTGCCAGCTCACCCCCGACGAGAGGTGGAAACACCATATATTTT. Its protein product is CASSPPTRGGNTIYF.

Of note for this clone: This may be a read error, as it is one base from a much larger clone. The chain has TRBV7-9 and TRBJ2-7, with a possible D match to TRBD1 (6 bases). CDR1 and CDR2 (germline): SEHNR, FQNEAQ (reference sequence). The CDR3 has 13 amino acids. This CDR3 is CASRTTGLYEQYF. The CDR3 DNA reads as TGTGCCAGCAGAACGACAGGACTCTACGAACAGTACTTC.

As DNA, the CDR3 is TGTGCCAGCAGCGCCCATAGCGGGGGGGCCAAAAACATTCAGTACTTC. Its translation: CASSAHSGGAKNIQYF. The rearrangement joins TRBV9 to TRBJ2-4, with TRBD2 matching over 10 bases. CDR1 is SGDLS and CDR2 is YYNGEE in the germline V gene. V lost 3 bases to trimming and J lost 1 base; unmatched junction nucleotides: 4. This CDR3 is 16 amino acids long.

The chain links TRBV7-2 to TRBJ1-5; 9 bases are a match to TRBD1. This CDR3 comprises 14 residues. The V gene's germline CDR1 is SGHTA and CDR2 FQGNSA. The ends lost 1 base at V and 6 bases at J; junction bases unmatched: 1. The CDR3 DNA sequence: TGTGCCAGCAGCTTAGTGGGACAGGGTCAGCCCCAGCATTTT. Translated: CASSLVGQGQPQHF.

This clone was detected only once. The chain links TRBV5-1 to TRBJ1-3; D gene unclear. The V gene's germline CDR1 is SGHRS and CDR2 YFSETQ. This CDR3 comprises 14 residues. Trimming left V 4 bases short and J 1 base short, with 9 bases between. Here the CDR3 DNA reads TGCGCCAGCAGCACGGGAGAATCTGGAAACACCATATATTTT. Its protein product is CASSTGESGNTIYF.

The chain links TRBV11-2 to TRBJ1-2; tentative D call: TRBD1 (5 bases). V was pared by 4 bases and J by 8 bases, with 14 bases between. The CDR3 sequence is 13 residues long. The V gene's germline CDR1 is SGHAT and CDR2 FQNNGV. The CDR3 spells CASSSSGRGGYTF. Here the CDR3 DNA reads TGTGCCAGCAGCTCCTCAGGGCGCGGCGGCTACACCTTC.

This chain connects TRBV9 to TRBJ1-1; maybe TRBD1 (5 bases). CDR1 is SGDLS and CDR2 is YYNGEE in the germline V gene. This CDR3 region has 16 residues. V was shortened by 4 bases and J by 6 bases, with 22 bases between the two germline ends. CDR3 protein: CASSPKLGEFGSEAFF. The CDR3 DNA sequence: TGTGCCAGCAGCCCGAAATTAGGGGAATTTGGGTCTGAAGCTTTCTTT. Combining the CDR3 with reference TRBV9 and TRBJ1-1 gives the whole variable domain DSGVTQTPKHLITATGQRVTLRCSPRSGDLSVYWYQQSLDQGLQFLIQYYNGEERAKGNILERFSAQQFPDLHSELNLSSLELGDSALYFCASSPKLGEFGSEAFFGQGTRLTVV.

Notes on this clone: In the same sample, other DNA sequences code for this CDR3. The V gene is TRBV18, the J gene TRBJ1-1, with a tentative D call TRBD1 (5 bases). The CDR3 totals 13 residues. Deletions cut 2 bases from V and 5 bases from J, with 9 bases between. The germline V gene encodes CDR1 KGHSH and CDR2 LQKENI. CDR3 protein: CASSPSRDTEAFF. DNA for the CDR3: TGTGCCAGCTCACCATCCAGGGATACTGAAGCTTTCTTT. Complete variable domain (other parts from reference TRBV18 and TRBJ1-1): NAGVMQNPRHLVRRRGQEARLRCSPMKGHSHVYWYRQLPEEGLKFMVYLQKENIIDESGMPKERFSAEFPKEGPSILRIQQVVRGDSAAYFCASSPSRDTEAFFGQGTRLTVV.

The V call is TRBV2, the J call TRBJ1-3, with D unclear. CDR1 is SNHLY and CDR2 is FYNNEI in the germline V gene. This CDR3 is built from 14 residues. V was pared by 4 bases and J by 0 bases, with 7 bases between. The CDR3 DNA reads as TGTGCCAGCAGTGGGCAGAGCTCTGGAAACACCATATATTTT. This gives the protein CASSGQSSGNTIYF.

The CDR3: CAKQRMEGWAYNSPLHF. The CDR3 nucleotides read TGTGCCAAGCAGCGAATGGAGGGCTGGGCCTATAATTCACCCCTCCACTTT. V usage is TRBV2 and J usage is TRBJ1-6; D unclear. Trimming left V 10 bases short and J 2 bases short, with 21 bases between. This CDR3 has 17 residues. Germline loops: CDR1 SNHLY, CDR2 FYNNEI.

The CDR3 DNA reads as TGTGCCAGCAGTGCTAGCGGGGGGAAAGATACGCAGTATTTT. Translating gives CASSASGGKDTQYF. The chain uses TRBV2 and TRBJ2-3; 11 bases are shared with TRBD2. Trimming at V came to 4 bases and at J to 5 bases, leaving 2 bases not matched to a gene. The length of the CDR3 is 14 residues. The V gene's germline CDR1 is SNHLY and CDR2 FYNNEI. Full variable domain (rest looked up from reference TRBV2 and TRBJ2-3): EPEVTQTPSHQVTQMGQEVILRCVPISNHLYFYWYRQILGQKVEFLVSFYNNEISEKSEIFDDQFSVERPDGSNFTLKIRSTKLEDSAMYFCASSASGGKDTQYFGPGTRLTVL.

V and J are TRBV15 and TRBJ2-3; 10 positions match TRBD2. With 0 bases clipped from V and 2 bases from J, the junction kept 14 bases outside the gene matches. CDR3 length equals 20 residues. Germline values: CDR1 LNHNV, CDR2 YYDKDF (reference sequence). CDR3 protein: CATSRDGKAGGPLSTDTQYF. CDR3 nucleotide sequence: TGTGCCACCAGCAGAGATGGAAAAGCGGGGGGGCCACTTTCCACAGATACGCAGTATTTT.

The chain joins TRBV18 to TRBJ2-7; D remains unclear. The germline CDR1 and CDR2 sequences are KGHSH and LQKENI. Trimming cost V 4 bases and J 2 bases, with 12 bases left between them. The CDR3 extends over 14 amino acids. This CDR3 reads CASSRNTGPYEQYF. CDR3 nucleotides: TGTGCCAGCTCACGGAACACTGGCCCCTACGAGCAGTACTTC.

The table lists this clone with a count of one. This chain uses TRBV9 with TRBJ1-6; 7 bases map to TRBD1. V trimming: 3 bases; J trimming: 3 bases; junction bases outside the gene matches: 3. Germline-derived CDR1 and CDR2 are SGDLS and YYNGEE. The CDR3 is 15 amino acids. CDR3 loop: CASSAGDSYNSPLHF. The DNA of the CDR3 is TGTGCCAGCAGCGCCGGGGACAGCTATAATTCACCCCTCCACTTT.

The V call is TRBV19, the J call TRBJ2-7; possibly TRBD2 for D (5 bases). This CDR3 contains 14 residues. V dropped 6 bases and J dropped 0 bases, with 12 bases sitting between them. Germline assignment: CDR1 LNHDA and CDR2 SQIVND (reference sequence). In DNA form, the CDR3 reads TGTGCCAGTAGCCAGCGGATAACCTCCTACGAGCAGTACTTC. Protein: CASSQRITSYEQYF.

This clone has just one count. This sequence joins TRBV2 and TRBJ2-3; 9 nucleotides align to TRBD1. Germline assignment: CDR1 SNHLY and CDR2 FYNNEI. The V segment lost 7 bases and the J segment 6 bases; nucleotides outside the gene matches: 11. CDR3 size: 15 residues. The CDR3 here is CASTTGGVLSDTQYF. CDR3 coding DNA: TGTGCCAGCACCACAGGGGGCGTTTTATCGGATACGCAGTATTTT.

The chain couples TRBV6-5 to TRBJ2-2; D is possibly TRBD1 or TRBD2 (5 bases each). The CDR3 extends over 15 amino acids. Germline V CDR1 and CDR2: MNHEY, SVGAGI. V was shortened by 7 bases and J by 3 bases, with 15 bases between the two germline ends. The CDR3 sequence: CASTRGLGDTGELFF. The CDR3 region has the DNA TGTGCCAGCACCAGAGGGTTAGGGGACACCGGGGAGCTGTTTTTT.

This clone was detected only once. The chain couples TRBV18 to TRBJ2-2; a weak D match, TRBD1 (5 bases). V was trimmed by 3 bases and J by 2 bases, leaving 16 bases between them. Germline V CDR1 and CDR2: KGHSH, LQKENI. The CDR3 loop spans 17 amino acids. The CDR3 DNA is TGTGCCAGCTCACCTTCCCGACCGACAGTTAACACCGGGGAGCTGTTTTTT. Its translation is CASSPSRPTVNTGELFF.

CDR3 loop: CASSLFRGSTNYGYTF. DNA of the CDR3: TGTGCCAGCAGCTTGTTTAGGGGGTCCACTAACTATGGCTACACCTTC. The genes are TRBV5-4 and TRBJ1-2; maybe TRBD1 (6 bases). CDR3 length: 16 residues. Trimming took 1 base from V and 0 from J, leaving 13 bases between them. Germline V gene data show CDR1 as SGHNT and CDR2 as YYREEE (reference sequence).

Concerning this clone: Other DNA sequences from this sample encode an identical CDR3 as well. V is TRBV2 and J is TRBJ2-6; D gene ambiguous. CDR3 length: 16 residues. Trimming took off 4 bases at V and 0 bases at J, with 10 bases between the two ends. The V gene's germline CDR1 is SNHLY and CDR2 FYNNEI. The CDR3 region has the DNA TGTGCCAGCAGTGGGAGCCGGGTCTCTGGGGCCAACGTCCTGACTTTC. Amino acids: CASSGSRVSGANVLTF.